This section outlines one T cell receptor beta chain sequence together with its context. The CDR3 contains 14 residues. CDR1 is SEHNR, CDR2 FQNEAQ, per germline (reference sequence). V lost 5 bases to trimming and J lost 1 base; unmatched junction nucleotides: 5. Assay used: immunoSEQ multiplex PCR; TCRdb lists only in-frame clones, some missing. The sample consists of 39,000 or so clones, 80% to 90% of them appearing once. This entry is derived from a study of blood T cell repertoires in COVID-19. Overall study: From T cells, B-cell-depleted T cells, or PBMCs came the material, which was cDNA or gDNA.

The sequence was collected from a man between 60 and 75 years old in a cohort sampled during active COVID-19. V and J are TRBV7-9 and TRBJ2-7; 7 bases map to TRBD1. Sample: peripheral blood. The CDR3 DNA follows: TGTGCCAGCAGCCCAGGACAGGTTTCCTACGAGCAGTACTTC. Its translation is CASSPGQVSYEQYF.